What follows is one T cell receptor beta chain and its context. Its binding antigen is unknown. Nothing much larger sits one base from this clone, and base qualities are not available. This specimen comes from a study of T cell responses to AZD1222 COVID-19 vaccine (TCRdb year 2021). As for the study more broadly: TCR sequencing covered some 250 trial participants: approximately 200 given two doses of AZD1222 and around 25 given two doses of MenACWY control vaccine. Trial participants were enrolled by age into 18-55, 56-69 and 70-plus year subgroups, with roughly 150, 30 and 60 TCR-sequenced participants respectively. The paper's findings and limits, for the study overall: Vaccine-associated CD4 TCRs spanned the whole spike protein, with dominant responses in regions 160-218 and 743-854. Conclusions about previously exposed vaccinees were limited because only a handful of AZD1222 recipients were SARS-CoV-2 seropositive at baseline. In the small 56-69-year group, the increase in depth fell short of significance, most likely because of low power. A significant rise in spike-specific TCR breadth and depth was observed after two AZD1222 doses relative to day 0 and relative to MenACWY recipients. Epitopes outside the regions mutated in the B.1.351 and B.1.1.7 variants were reportedly recognized by nearly half of the unique spike-specific TCRs. Participants were mostly white British, with more females than males. The authors suggested clonal diversity may have been underestimated. Because no day 14 peak-response samples were available, the repertoires could be characterized only after the peak T cell response.

The CDR3 regions of human TCRbeta chains were subjected to immunosequencing. The authors processed their data as follows. TCRs in the repertoires were compared against a reference library of SARS-CoV-2-specific TCRs that had been generated with the MIRA antigen-specificity platform. Breadth meant the fraction of unique TCRs that were SARS-CoV-2-associated, whereas depth meant the fraction of total T cells that were SARS-CoV-2-associated. Using the MIRA data, each spike-specific TCR was assigned both to the spike region to which the TCR was reactive and to a CD4 or CD8 class. Log10-transformed breadth and depth values were compared by one-way ANOVA with Sidak's multiple comparisons tests. The immuneACCESS repertoire file appears here via TCRdb, limited to in-frame rearrangements. These files lack a portion of the clones; in checked studies, under half of the deficit traces to unresolved V genes, and the cause of the others is not known. Clone size and V and J calls were adopted from that table, with D and trimming inferred from the DNA. Here the sample has roughly 170,000 clones; 94% occur a single time. The top ten clones comprise about 1.5% of the sample.

The cysteine opens and the phenylalanine closes a CDR3 of 21 amino acids. Only CDR3 DNA remains: 63 bases, in frame from the first base. Based on the germline V gene (reference sequence), the CDR1 and CDR2 sequences are GTSNPN and SVGIG. After removal of 0 bases from V and 4 bases from J, the junction retains 21 bases not matched to a gene. The sample's time point label is to be understood as: about 28 days (+/-7) after the second vaccine dose. AZD1222 recipients with second doses at about 4 weeks or about 12 weeks were pooled, because spike-specific TCR depth and breadth did not differ between schedules. Vaccinee samples came from UK trials COV001 and COV002, including a single-blind randomized controlled phase 2/3 trial of AZD1222 (ChAdOx1 nCoV-19) in healthy adults. Trial participant PBMC samples were collected at day 0 and day 28 after the second dose for TCRbeta chain sequencing.

Sample: peripheral blood, taken 28 days after the second AZD1222 dose. This receptor was obtained from an adult who received the AZD1222 COVID-19 vaccine. The sequence joins TRBV30 to TRBJ2-3; 11 bases in between match TRBD2. The DNA sequence is as follows: TGTGCCTGGAGTGTACCGACTGTAGCGGGGGGGCCGGTCCACTTAGCAGATACGCAGTATTTT. It codes for CAWSVPTVAGGPVHLADTQYF.